These T cell receptor beta chains were read from a single sample in a study of shared clonotypes between healthy human individuals. Clones were sequenced by immunoSEQ multiplex PCR, and TCRdb holds only the in-frame ones, with some missing. In the table there are 400,000 or so clones, about 96% of which are singletons. The specimen sequenced was memory CD8+ T cells sorted from blood. The receptors derive from a man under 40 in good health. Each CDR3 is given with its conserved first and last residue. D genes are given only for firm matches. Size is omitted from some rows. Given values are once, few, many or a class for expanded clones.

d_call	v_call	clone_size	j_call	cdr3_nt	cdr3_aa
.	TRBV15	.	TRBJ2-5	TGTGCCACCAGCAGAGGCGACCCCGTCCAAGAGACCCAGTACTTC	CATSRGDPVQETQYF
TRBD1	TRBV6-1	.	TRBJ1-5	TGTGCCAGCAGCCCAGGGGGCGCGCAGCCCCAGCATTTT	CASSPGGAQPQHF
TRBD2	TRBV28	once	TRBJ2-5	TGTGCCAGCAGTTCAGGACTAGCGGGAGGCCAGGAGACCCAGTACTTC	CASSSGLAGGQETQYF
.	TRBV19	.	TRBJ2-7	TGTGCCAGTAAGGACTACTCCTACGAGCAGTACTTC	CASKDYSYEQYF
.	TRBV28	.	TRBJ1-2	TGTGCCAGCAGTTTGTGGTACAGGGAGCACGATGGCTACACCTTC	CASSLWYREHDGYTF
TRBD2	TRBV5-4	.	TRBJ2-2	TGTGCCAGCAGCCCTTCTACTAGCGGGAACACCGGGGAGCTGTTTTTT	CASSPSTSGNTGELFF
TRBD2	TRBV7-3	.	TRBJ2-7	TGTGCCAGCAGCCTTCGGGGAGGGTCCTCCTACGAGCAGTACTTC	CASSLRGGSSYEQYF
.	TRBV21-1	.	TRBJ2-7	TGTGCCAGCAGCAATATCCGGGCGGTCGTGTGGGAGCAGTACTTC	CASSNIRAVVWEQYF
TRBD2	TRBV10-2	.	TRBJ2-7	TGCGCCAGCAGACTAGCGGAACTCTCCTACGAGCAGTACTTC	CASRLAELSYEQYF
TRBD2	TRBV5-1	.	TRBJ2-7	TGCGCCAGCAGTCCCGGGACTAGCGTAAGGGTGCAGTACTTC	CASSPGTSVRVQYF
.	TRBV5-1	.	TRBJ2-2	TGCGCCAGCAGCCCCGGGACATCGAACACCGGGGAGCTGTTTTTT	CASSPGTSNTGELFF
TRBD1	TRBV6-5	.	TRBJ1-1	TGTGCCAGCACTATGACAGGGACCACTGAAGCTTTCTTT	CASTMTGTTEAFF
.	TRBV5-4	.	TRBJ2-1	TGTGCCAGCAGCCGGGAGCTAGGGCCCGAGCAGTTCTTC	CASSRELGPEQFF
.	TRBV10-3	.	TRBJ1-5	TGTGCCATCAGTGAGTCTTCAGGGGCTAGCAATCAGCCCCAGCATTTT	CAISESSGASNQPQHF
TRBD1	TRBV30	few	TRBJ1-5	TGTGCCTGGGGTGACAGGGATCAGCCCCAGCATTTT	CAWGDRDQPQHF
.	TRBV7-9	.	TRBJ2-7	TGTGCCAGCAGCCCCAGACAGGCCGAGCAGTACTTC	CASSPRQAEQYF
TRBD2	TRBV27	once	TRBJ2-3	TGTGCCAGCAGTTTTGCAAGCGGGAGGGCCGGAGATACGCAGTATTTT	CASSFASGRAGDTQYF
.	TRBV6-5	.	TRBJ2-1	TGTGCCAGCAGGCCCACCTTAGCCGACAATGAGCAGTTCTTC	CASRPTLADNEQFF
.	TRBV6-4	once	TRBJ2-5	TGTGCCAGCAGTGACTCGAAAGAGACCCAGTACTTC	CASSDSKETQYF
.	TRBV5-4	.	TRBJ2-1	TGTGCCAGCAGCTTGCCGTTCGCCGGGAATGAGCAGTTCTTC	CASSLPFAGNEQFF
.	TRBV7-8	.	TRBJ1-1	TGTGCCAGCAGCTTAGGGTCCTACACTGAAGCTTTCTTT	CASSLGSYTEAFF
.	TRBV7-9	.	TRBJ2-1	TGTGCCAGCAGCCCCATTTCCTTCGATGAGCAGTTCTTC	CASSPISFDEQFF
TRBD1	TRBV6-5	.	TRBJ1-2	TGTGCCAGCAGTTCCGGACAGGGCATCTATGGCTACACCTTC	CASSSGQGIYGYTF
.	TRBV14	.	TRBJ2-3	TGTGCCAGCAGCCATGACAACAGAGCCCCGCAGTATTTT	CASSHDNRAPQYF
TRBD2	TRBV14	.	TRBJ2-7	TGTGCCAGCAGCCAAGCTCCTAGCGGCCCCTACGAGCAGTACTTC	CASSQAPSGPYEQYF
TRBD2	TRBV14	.	TRBJ2-1	TGTGCCAGCAGCACCTGGGAACAGGGCAGTCAAGCGGGAGCCCCCAATGAGCAGTTCTTC	CASSTWEQGSQAGAPNEQFF
.	TRBV5-1	.	TRBJ2-3	TGCGCCAGCAGCTTCGAATTAGGAGATACGCAGTATTTT	CASSFELGDTQYF
.	TRBV28	.	TRBJ1-2	TGTGCCAGCAGTGCTTCTTCGGTAATGGGCTACACCTTC	CASSASSVMGYTF
.	TRBV7-3	.	TRBJ2-4	TGTGCCAGCAGCTTAAGGTGGGGTGACATTCAGTACTTC	CASSLRWGDIQYF
TRBD1	TRBV14	once	TRBJ2-7	TGTGCCAGCAGCCACGGACAGGGGCCATCCTACGAGCAGTACTTC	CASSHGQGPSYEQYF
.	TRBV13	.	TRBJ2-2	TGTGCCAGCAGCCCTAAAGGACTGAATAAGAACACCGGGGAGCTGTTTTTT	CASSPKGLNKNTGELFF
.	TRBV6-5	.	TRBJ2-5	TGTGCCAGCAGTTACTCGGCAGGCCAAGAGACCCAGTACTTC	CASSYSAGQETQYF
.	TRBV10-3	.	TRBJ2-3	TGTGCCATCAGTGACAGGTCCTCTAGCACAGATACGCAGTATTTT	CAISDRSSSTDTQYF
.	TRBV7-3	.	TRBJ1-1	TGTGCCAGCAGCCCCCTAGGAGGCCTAGAGGACACTGAAGCTTTCTTT	CASSPLGGLEDTEAFF
.	TRBV7-2	.	TRBJ2-3	TGTGCCAGCAGCTTAACATGGGGCACAGATACGCAGTATTTT	CASSLTWGTDTQYF
.	TRBV15	.	TRBJ2-7	TGTGCCACCAGCAGAGGCTACTCAGGGGACGAGCAGTACTTC	CATSRGYSGDEQYF
TRBD1	TRBV5-4	.	TRBJ2-1	TGTGCCAGCAGCCCCGACAGGGGGCAAGGCAATGAGCAGTTCTTC	CASSPDRGQGNEQFF
TRBD2	TRBV10-3	.	TRBJ2-3	TGTGCCATCAGTGTTAGCGGGACTAGCCCAGATACGCAGTATTTT	CAISVSGTSPDTQYF
TRBD1	TRBV6-5	.	TRBJ2-7	TGTGCCAGCAGTTACACATATGACAGGGGATCCTACGAGCAGTACTTC	CASSYTYDRGSYEQYF
.	TRBV28	.	TRBJ1-1	TGTGCCAGCAGTTTCGAGACGAGTGAAGCTTTCTTT	CASSFETSEAFF
.	TRBV11-3	.	TRBJ1-2	TGTGCCAGCAGCCCCCGATGGAACTATGGCTACACCTTC	CASSPRWNYGYTF
.	TRBV4-2	.	TRBJ2-2	TGTGCCAGCAGCCTTGACTGGGGCGCCGGGGAGCTGTTTTTT	CASSLDWGAGELFF
.	TRBV27	.	TRBJ2-7	TGTGCCAGCAGTTTTAAGGGACTCTCCTACGAGCAGTACTTC	CASSFKGLSYEQYF
.	TRBV28	.	TRBJ1-5	TGTGCCAGCAGTGCCACGCGGTTGCCCCAGCATTTT	CASSATRLPQHF